This TCR beta chain was profiled in a study of PD-L1 blockade in urothelial cancer. Germline CDR1 SGHTA, CDR2 FQGNSA. V lost 5 bases and J lost 4; bases outside the gene matches: 10. The CDR3 spans 16 residues. Sequenced by immunoSEQ multiplex PCR; TCRdb stores in-frame clones only, minus some. The table includes about 90,000 clones, 90% to 95% detected once. This TCR derives from a man aged 60 to 69 with urothelial cancer. The specimen was PBMCs, collected around atezolizumab (anti-PD-L1) treatment. The chain carries TRBV7-2 and TRBJ2-2; TRBD1 matches at 7 bases. The CDR3 region has the DNA TGTGCCAGCAGCGTCCAAGGGGGCATATTCACCGGGGAGCTGTTTTTT. It specifies CASSVQGGIFTGELFF. Complete variable domain (other parts from reference TRBV7-2 and TRBJ2-2): GAGVSQSPSNKVTEKGKDVELRCDPISGHTALYWYRQSLGQGLEFLIYFQGNSAPDKSGLPSDRFSAERTGGSVSTLTIQRTQQEDSAVYLCASSVQGGIFTGELFFGEGSRLTVL.